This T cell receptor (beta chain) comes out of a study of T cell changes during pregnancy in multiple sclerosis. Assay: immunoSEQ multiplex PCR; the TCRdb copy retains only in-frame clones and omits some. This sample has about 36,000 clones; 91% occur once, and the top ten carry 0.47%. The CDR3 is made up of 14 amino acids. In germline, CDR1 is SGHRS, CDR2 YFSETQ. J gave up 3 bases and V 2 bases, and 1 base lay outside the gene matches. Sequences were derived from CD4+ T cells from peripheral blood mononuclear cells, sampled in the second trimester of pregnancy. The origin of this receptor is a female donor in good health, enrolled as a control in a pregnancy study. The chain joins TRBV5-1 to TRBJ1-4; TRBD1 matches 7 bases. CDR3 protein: CASSFGTANEKLFF. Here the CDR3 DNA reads TGCGCCAGCAGCTTCGGGACAGCTAATGAAAAACTGTTTTTT.